Listed below are T cell receptor beta chains from one sample, sequenced in a study of T cells in Graves' hyperthyroidism and ophthalmopathy. Via MiXCR, TCRdb re-called the multiplex PCR reads, giving one row per CDR3 protein. This sample has 550,000 to 800,000 distinct CDR3 sequences, with roughly 17% found just once. The specimen was blood. These receptors were collected from a man aged 50 to 60 with Graves' hyperthyroidism. The CDR3 runs from the conserved cysteine through the conserved F or W. The D gene is left open where the match is weak. Expanded clones get a size class; other rows say once, few or many, or leave the size out.

TRBV10-3	TRBJ2-5	many	-	CAISEVQGETQYF	TGTGCCATCAGTGAGGTACAGGGTGAGACCCAGTACTTC
TRBV19	TRBJ1-3	-	-	CASSETSSGNTIYF	TGTGCCAGTAGCGAGACGAGCTCTGGAAACACCATATATTTT
TRBV11-2	TRBJ2-2	few	TRBD2	CASSLDWDLGLAGVKTGELFF	TGTGCCAGCAGCTTAGATTGGGATCTAGGACTAGCGGGAGTAAAGACCGGGGAGCTGTTTTTT
TRBV7-2	TRBJ1-5	-	-	CASCLQELNQPQHF	TGTGCCAGTTGCCTACAGGAATTGAATCAGCCCCAGCATTTT
TRBV2	TRBJ1-1	-	-	CASSDSRVNTEAFF	TGTGCCAGCAGTGACTCTCGGGTGAACACTGAAGCTTTCTTT
TRBV6-1	TRBJ2-2	many	TRBD2	CASTTGSGGPERGAGELFF	TGTGCCAGCACCACTGGTTCGGGAGGGCCCGAGAGGGGGGCCGGGGAGCTGTTTTTT
TRBV7-2	TRBJ1-2	-	-	CASSLGTADGYTF	TGTGCCAGCAGCTTAGGGACGGCGGATGGCTACACCTTC
TRBV29-1	TRBJ2-7	many	TRBD2	CSGTVTSGAPNEQYF	TGCAGCGGGACCGTGACTAGCGGGGCTCCGAACGAGCAGTACTTC
TRBV11-2	TRBJ2-2	many	TRBD2	CASSLFQSGRSTGELFF	TGTGCCAGCAGCTTATTCCAGAGCGGGAGAAGCACCGGGGAGCTGTTTTTT
TRBV5-1	TRBJ2-5	few	TRBD1	CASSNRDRGLQETQYF	TGCGCCAGCAGCAACCGGGACAGGGGGCTACAAGAGACCCAGTACTTC
TRBV13	TRBJ1-4	many	-	CASSLGPGGNEKLFF	TGTGCCAGCAGCTTAGGTCCAGGAGGTAATGAAAAACTGTTTTTT
TRBV4-1	TRBJ1-2	-	-	CASSQVGRGLGGYTF	TGCGCCAGCAGCCAAGTTGGTAGGGGTTTGGGTGGCTACACCTTC
TRBV7-8	TRBJ2-7	many	-	CASSLRRIEYEQYF	TGTGCCAGCAGCTTAAGGCGGATTGAGTACGAGCAGTACTTC
TRBV27	TRBJ2-1	many	TRBD2	CASSFRRETYEQFF	TGTGCCAGCAGTTTTAGGCGGGAGACATATGAGCAGTTCTTC
TRBV3-1	TRBJ2-1	-	TRBD2	CASSQDRASGRNEQFF	TGTGCCAGCAGCCAAGATCGGGCTAGCGGACGAAATGAGCAGTTCTTC
TRBV28	TRBJ1-3	-	TRBD1	CASNPYRGAGNTIYF	TGTGCCAGCAATCCATACAGGGGCGCTGGAAACACCATATATTTT
TRBV7-8	TRBJ2-7	many	-	CASSSLRSYEQYF	TGTGCCAGCAGCTCCCTCCGCTCCTACGAGCAGTACTTC
TRBV29-1	TRBJ1-1	-	-	CSVDGAAGTEAFF	TGCAGCGTTGATGGGGCAGCCGGCACTGAAGCTTTCTTT
TRBV7-9	TRBJ1-2	many	-	CASGRIPGGYTF	TGTGCCTCTGGACGGATACCGGGTGGCTACACCTTC
TRBV24-1	TRBJ2-1	few	-	CATSDLIGGGAYNEQFF	TGTGCCACCAGTGATTTGATAGGGGGAGGGGCGTACAATGAGCAGTTCTTC
TRBV14	TRBJ1-1	few	-	CASSFQGSIGTEAFF	TGTGCCAGCAGCTTCCAGGGTAGCATTGGCACTGAAGCTTTCTTT
TRBV7-9	TRBJ1-2	many	-	CASRGRMRGYTF	TGTGCCAGCAGGGGTCGAATGCGAGGCTACACCTTC
TRBV6-5	TRBJ2-7	many	-	CASSYSPGLGTWGAREQYF	TGTGCCAGCAGTTACTCTCCAGGCCTCGGGACCTGGGGAGCTCGGGAGCAGTACTTC